These T cell receptor beta chains were read from a single sample in a study of blood T cells in healthy people across ages. TCRdb independently ran MiXCR on the 5' RACE reads; one entry per CDR3 protein. The table includes about 570,000 distinct CDR3 sequences, about 27% detected once. The sample also formed part of further work on T cells of mothers and their children.

Sequencing was performed on blood. The receptor source for this set is a boy aged 2-15 years in good health. The CDR3 runs from the conserved cysteine through the conserved F or W.

j_call: TRBJ2-6; v_call: TRBV7-3; cdr3_aa: CASSLMAGSSGANVLTF
j_call: TRBJ1-1; v_call: TRBV3-1; cdr3_aa: CASSQNRNTEAFF
j_call: TRBJ2-4; v_call: TRBV12-3/TRBV12-4; cdr3_aa: CASRRGGGLLAKNIQYF
j_call: TRBJ1-6; v_call: TRBV5-6; cdr3_aa: CASRRHINSPLHF
j_call: TRBJ2-1; v_call: TRBV3-1; cdr3_aa: CASSQLPGGGEQFF
j_call: TRBJ2-3; v_call: TRBV11-2; cdr3_aa: CASSLDSSEGEDTQYF
j_call: NA; v_call: TRBV3-1; cdr3_aa: CASSLQGGQFF
j_call: TRBJ2-2; v_call: TRBV6-5; cdr3_aa: CASRYYRGVNTGELFF
j_call: TRBJ2-3; v_call: TRBV9; cdr3_aa: CASSAQAGSTDTQYF
j_call: TRBJ2-1; v_call: TRBV5-1; cdr3_aa: CASSQSGRTDNEQFF
j_call: TRBJ1-5; v_call: TRBV27; cdr3_aa: CASSLTGVDREYF
j_call: TRBJ2-2; v_call: TRBV7-9; cdr3_aa: CASGNRGELFF
j_call: TRBJ2-2; v_call: TRBV7-9; cdr3_aa: CASRDGINTGELFF
j_call: TRBJ2-3; v_call: TRBV7-6; cdr3_aa: CASSLTGGGTDTQYF
j_call: TRBJ2-5; v_call: TRBV7-9; cdr3_aa: CASSSRYAGSQETQYF
j_call: TRBJ2-1; v_call: TRBV7-2; cdr3_aa: CASSLIRTSGNEQFF
j_call: TRBJ1-3; v_call: TRBV9; cdr3_aa: CASSGRGSGNTIYF
j_call: TRBJ1-4; v_call: TRBV5-1; cdr3_aa: CASSIQGNEKLFF
j_call: TRBJ1-4; v_call: TRBV9; cdr3_aa: CASSVRGSANEKLFF
j_call: TRBJ2-5; v_call: TRBV20-1; cdr3_aa: CSASHATSGAITQETQYF
j_call: TRBJ1-5; v_call: TRBV3-1; cdr3_aa: CASSNPGTGFNRPQHF
j_call: TRBJ2-3; v_call: TRBV7-7; cdr3_aa: CASSPTSGGLSVSTDTQYF
j_call: TRBJ1-4; v_call: TRBV6-1; cdr3_aa: CASGTGDQGKLFF
j_call: TRBJ1-2; v_call: TRBV14; cdr3_aa: CASSQVGSGGYTF
j_call: TRBJ2-5; v_call: TRBV15; cdr3_aa: CATSRDQGQGTETQYF
j_call: TRBJ2-7; v_call: TRBV7-2; cdr3_aa: CASSFKPYEQYF
j_call: TRBJ2-6; v_call: TRBV29-1; cdr3_aa: CSVDNSGANVLTF
j_call: TRBJ1-6; v_call: TRBV15; cdr3_aa: CATSSGGRDSPLHF
j_call: TRBJ1-1; v_call: TRBV9; cdr3_aa: CASSLGTGVLNTEAFF
j_call: TRBJ1-4; v_call: TRBV12-3/TRBV12-4; cdr3_aa: CASNPGIREKLFF
j_call: TRBJ2-1; v_call: TRBV5-6; cdr3_aa: CASSSWHGETEFF
j_call: TRBJ1-2; v_call: TRBV29-1; cdr3_aa: CSVDRDGYTF
j_call: TRBJ2-7; v_call: TRBV5-1; cdr3_aa: CASSLSGQGVYEQYF
j_call: TRBJ1-4; v_call: TRBV12-3/TRBV12-4; cdr3_aa: CASSLEQAGKLFF
j_call: TRBJ2-5; v_call: TRBV20-1; cdr3_aa: CSASRALRGAQYF
j_call: TRBJ1-2; v_call: TRBV9; cdr3_aa: CASSEYASGTGVYGYTF
j_call: TRBJ2-3; v_call: TRBV29-1; cdr3_aa: CSVETLGLAGGDTQYF
j_call: TRBJ1-5; v_call: TRBV20-1; cdr3_aa: CSAKRQGAYQPQHF
j_call: TRBJ2-5; v_call: TRBV2; cdr3_aa: CASSPRQVHQETQYF
j_call: TRBJ2-5; v_call: TRBV5-5; cdr3_aa: CASSFPFSGGAETQYF
j_call: TRBJ1-5; v_call: TRBV9; cdr3_aa: CASSPQGDQPQHF
j_call: TRBJ1-2; v_call: TRBV11-2; cdr3_aa: CASSLVDRGYGYTF
j_call: TRBJ1-5; v_call: TRBV7-2; cdr3_aa: CASSDPGTVKQPQHF
j_call: TRBJ1-2; v_call: TRBV27; cdr3_aa: CASSFQGVADGYTF
j_call: TRBJ2-1; v_call: TRBV2; cdr3_aa: CAGKILAGGPSEQLF
j_call: TRBJ2-7; v_call: TRBV6-1; cdr3_aa: CASTRDPSYEQYF